Below are 24 T cell receptor beta chains sequenced from a single sample in a study of CXCR3-negative and CXCR3-positive naive CD8 T cells. The authors prepared UMI-labeled TRB cDNA libraries by 5' RACE. TCRdb reprocessed the 5' RACE reads, keeping one entry per CDR3 protein, no DNA. The table lists under 65,000 distinct CDR3 sequences. Input material: memory CD8+ T cells from blood. These receptor sequences come from a human donor in good health. Some clones in this sample may be carry-over from other donors' samples.

The chain links TRBV2 to TRBJ2-3; no DNA is available, so the TRBD2 call from TCRdb remains unchecked. This CDR3 is built from 16 residues. Germline V lookup: CDR1 SNHLY, CDR2 FYNNEI. CDR3 in amino acids: CASSEHYRGATDTQYF.

The V and J genes are TRBV27 and TRBJ1-1; TCRdb's D call of TRBD1 is untestable without DNA. The CDR3 sequence is 15 residues long. Germline CDR1 and CDR2: MNHEY and SMNVEV (reference sequence). This CDR3 reads CASSLVDRENTEAFF.

The V gene is TRBV20-1, the J gene TRBJ2-7. The germline V gene has CDR1 DFQATT and CDR2 SNEGSKA (reference sequence). The CDR3 sequence is 12 residues long. The CDR3: CSAREREYEQYF.

The rearrangement joins TRBV29-1 to TRBJ2-7; TCRdb's assignment of TRBD1 cannot be checked, as there is no DNA. CDR3 length: 14 amino acids. Germline CDR1 SQVTM, CDR2 ANQGSEA. This chain's CDR3 is CSVEDPGDSSEQYF.

The chain has TRBV14 and TRBJ2-7; TCRdb designates TRBD2, a call that cannot be tested without DNA. In germline, CDR1 is SGHDN, CDR2 FVKESK. The CDR3 covers 15 residues. The CDR3 sequence: CASSQGATSGDEQYF.

This chain uses TRBV12-3 or TRBV12-4 with TRBJ1-1; checking the TCRdb D call of TRBD1 is not possible without DNA. The CDR3 is 13 amino acids. The CDR3 reads CASSWGAYTEAFF.

The rearrangement uses TRBV29-1 and TRBJ2-3; the TCRdb D gene call, TRBD1, has no DNA to confirm it. The length of the CDR3 is 15 residues. CDR1 is SQVTM, CDR2 ANQGSEA, per germline. CDR3 protein: CSVQGPRSLTDTQYF.

CDR3 in amino acids: CASSPGPLAGYTF. The chain employs TRBV7-6 and TRBJ1-2. The CDR3 has 13 amino acids. Germline assignment: CDR1 SGHVS and CDR2 FNYEAQ.

V is TRBV10-3 and J is TRBJ2-2; TCRdb proposes TRBD1, but this gene call is untestable without DNA. This CDR3 is built from 14 residues. Germline-derived CDR1 and CDR2 are ENHRY and SYGVKD. The CDR3 protein is CAIKGGPNTGELFF.

The chain combines TRBV20-1 with TRBJ2-7; TCRdb's D gene call, TRBD1, goes unchecked for lack of DNA. The length of the CDR3 is 16 residues. CDR1 and CDR2 from the germline V gene are DFQATT and SNEGSKA (reference sequence). The CDR3 reads CSASSYGTRVSYEQYF.

The rearrangement uses TRBV12-3 or TRBV12-4 and TRBJ1-1; the TCRdb call, TRBD1, lacks DNA for checking. This CDR3 has 14 residues. The CDR3: CASSGTGRHTEAFF.

The chain combines TRBV7-9 with TRBJ2-7. CDR1 SEHNR and CDR2 FQNEAQ come from the germline V gene (reference sequence). The CDR3 loop spans 12 amino acids. CDR3 amino acids: CATQGNSYEQYF.

The chain is built from TRBV15 and TRBJ2-3. Germline V lookup: CDR1 LNHNV, CDR2 YYDKDF (reference sequence). The CDR3 covers 15 residues. This CDR3 is CATSRDLYGPDTQYF.

The V and J genes are TRBV7-3 and TRBJ1-4. The CDR3 consists of 14 residues. Germline assignment: CDR1 SGHTA and CDR2 FQGTGA. The CDR3 here is CASSSSGEGEKLFF.

The chain combines TRBV4-1 with TRBJ1-1; the D call from TCRdb, TRBD1, cannot be confirmed without DNA. Germline CDR1 and CDR2: MGHRA and YSYEKL. The CDR3 length is 15 residues. This CDR3 is CASSQKQGAHTEAFF.

This chain links TRBV4-1 with TRBJ2-2; lacking DNA, the TRBD1 call made by TCRdb goes unchecked. CDR1 MGHRA and CDR2 YSYEKL come from the germline V gene. CDR3 length: 16 amino acids. The CDR3: CASSQDVGGILGELFF.

This CDR3 reads CSAADSNTGELFF. This rearrangement joins TRBV29-1 to TRBJ2-2. This CDR3 region has 13 residues. Germline CDR1 reads SQVTM; CDR2 reads ANQGSEA.

The rearrangement links TRBV20-1 to TRBJ2-1; TCRdb selects TRBD2, and the lack of DNA leaves this call unchecked. In germline, CDR1 is DFQATT, CDR2 SNEGSKA (reference sequence). The CDR3 is 15 amino acids. CDR3 region: CSARDAGSPYNEQFF.

The rearrangement joins TRBV10-3 to TRBJ1-2; lacking DNA, the TRBD1 call made by TCRdb goes unchecked. The CDR3 is made up of 13 amino acids. Germline CDR1 reads ENHRY; CDR2 reads SYGVKD. This CDR3 reads CAISDDRGLTDTF.

This chain connects TRBV7-9 to TRBJ1-1. Germline V gene sequence: CDR1 SEHNR, CDR2 FQNEAQ (reference sequence). The CDR3 covers 14 residues. CDR3 in amino acids: CASSFLGSDTEAFF.

The chain recombines TRBV20-1 with TRBJ1-2; TCRdb's D gene call, TRBD1, goes unchecked for lack of DNA. CDR3 length: 12 residues. The germline V gene encodes CDR1 DFQATT and CDR2 SNEGSKA (reference sequence). CDR3 sequence reads: CSATSGTVGYTF.

V is TRBV7-9 and J is TRBJ2-3; absent DNA, TCRdb's TRBD1 call cannot be checked. This CDR3 is 15 amino acids long. Germline CDR1 SEHNR, CDR2 FQNEAQ (reference sequence). The CDR3 sequence: CASSLARGVTDTQYF.

The V and J genes are TRBV25-1 and TRBJ2-1; with no DNA, the TCRdb D assignment of TRBD1 cannot be verified. The CDR3 is made up of 14 amino acids. Germline CDR1 reads MGHDK; CDR2 reads SYGVNS. The CDR3 sequence: CASSVGTDYNEQFF.

The gene calls are TRBV7-3 and TRBJ2-1; TCRdb outputs TRBD1, but without DNA this stays unchecked. CDR3 length: 15 amino acids. Germline V gene data show CDR1 as SGHTA and CDR2 as FQGTGA. The CDR3 here is CASSSTIGGYNEQFF. Full variable domain (rest looked up from reference TRBV7-3 and TRBJ2-1): GAGVSQTPSNKVTEKGKYVELRCDPISGHTALYWYRQSLGQGPEFLIYFQGTGAADDSGLPNDRFFAVRPEGSVSTLKIQRTERGDSAVYLCASSSTIGGYNEQFFGPGTRLTVL.